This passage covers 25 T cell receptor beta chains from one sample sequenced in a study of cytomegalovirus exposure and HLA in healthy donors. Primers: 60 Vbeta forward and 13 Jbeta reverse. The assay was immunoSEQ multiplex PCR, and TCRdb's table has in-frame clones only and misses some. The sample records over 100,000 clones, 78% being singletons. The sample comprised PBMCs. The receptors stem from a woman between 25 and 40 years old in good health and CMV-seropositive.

The CDR3 sequence: CASSLGTGSGTQHF. As DNA, the CDR3 is TGTGCCAGCAGCCTCGGGACAGGGAGTGGGACCCAGCATTTT. V usage is TRBV6-5 and J usage is TRBJ1-5; 9 bases are a match to TRBD1. The CDR3 has 14 residues. Germline V gene lookup returns CDR1 MNHEY and CDR2 SVGAGI. V trimming: 6 bases; J trimming: 11 bases; junction bases outside the gene matches: 11.

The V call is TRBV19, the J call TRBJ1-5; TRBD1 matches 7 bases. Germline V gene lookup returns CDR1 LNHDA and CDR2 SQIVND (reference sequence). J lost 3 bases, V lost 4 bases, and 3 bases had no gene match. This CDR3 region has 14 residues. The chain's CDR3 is CASSTTGTNQPQHF. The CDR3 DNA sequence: TGTGCCAGTAGTACGACAGGGACCAATCAGCCCCAGCATTTT.

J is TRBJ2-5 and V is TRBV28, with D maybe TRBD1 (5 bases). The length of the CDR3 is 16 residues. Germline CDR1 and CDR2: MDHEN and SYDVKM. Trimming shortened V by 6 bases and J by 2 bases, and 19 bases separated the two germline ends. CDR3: CASSPIPGHGQETQYF. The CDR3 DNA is TGTGCCAGCAGCCCCATCCCCGGACATGGACAAGAGACCCAGTACTTC.

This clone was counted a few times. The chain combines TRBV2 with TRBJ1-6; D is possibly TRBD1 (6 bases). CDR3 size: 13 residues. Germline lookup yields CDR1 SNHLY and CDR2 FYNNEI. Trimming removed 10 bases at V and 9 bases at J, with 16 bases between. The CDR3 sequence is CAIKRQAGSPLHF. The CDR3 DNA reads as TGTGCCATCAAGAGACAGGCCGGTTCACCCCTCCACTTT.

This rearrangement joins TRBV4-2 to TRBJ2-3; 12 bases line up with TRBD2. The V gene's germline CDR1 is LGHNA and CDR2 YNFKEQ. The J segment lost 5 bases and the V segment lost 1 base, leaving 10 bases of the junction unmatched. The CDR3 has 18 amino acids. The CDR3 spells CASSQGLAGGTLEDTQYF. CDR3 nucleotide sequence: TGTGCCAGCAGCCAAGGGCTAGCGGGGGGGACCCTTGAAGATACGCAGTATTTT.

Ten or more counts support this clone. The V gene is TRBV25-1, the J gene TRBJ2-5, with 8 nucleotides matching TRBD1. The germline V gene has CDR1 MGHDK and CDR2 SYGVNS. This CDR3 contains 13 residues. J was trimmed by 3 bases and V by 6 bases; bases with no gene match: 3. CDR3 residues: CASRPGGKETQYF. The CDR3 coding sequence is TGTGCCAGCAGGCCAGGGGGCAAAGAGACCCAGTACTTC.

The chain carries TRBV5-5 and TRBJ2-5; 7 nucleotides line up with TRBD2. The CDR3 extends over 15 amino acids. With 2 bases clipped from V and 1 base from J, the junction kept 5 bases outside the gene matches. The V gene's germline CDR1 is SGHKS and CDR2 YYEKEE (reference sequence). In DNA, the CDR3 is TGTGCCAGCAGCTTCACTCCTAGCGGCCAAGAGACCCAGTACTTC. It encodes CASSFTPSGQETQYF.

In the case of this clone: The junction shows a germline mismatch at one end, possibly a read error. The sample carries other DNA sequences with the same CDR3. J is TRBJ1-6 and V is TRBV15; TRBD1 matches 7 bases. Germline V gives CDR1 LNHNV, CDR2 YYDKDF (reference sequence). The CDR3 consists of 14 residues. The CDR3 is CATSRGRQGEPLRF. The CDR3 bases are TGTGCCACCAGCAGAGGCCGACAGGGAGAGCCCCTCCGCTTT.

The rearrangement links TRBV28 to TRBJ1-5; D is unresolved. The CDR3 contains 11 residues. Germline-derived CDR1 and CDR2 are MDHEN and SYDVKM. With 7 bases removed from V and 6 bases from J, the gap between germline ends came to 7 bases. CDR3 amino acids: CASTSGQPQHF. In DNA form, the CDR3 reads TGTGCCAGCACCTCAGGTCAGCCCCAGCATTTT.

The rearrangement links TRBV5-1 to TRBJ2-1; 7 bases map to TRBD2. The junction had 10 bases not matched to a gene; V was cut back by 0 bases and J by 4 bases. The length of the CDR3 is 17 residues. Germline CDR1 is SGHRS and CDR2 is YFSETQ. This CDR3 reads CASSLGLLAGQYNEQFF. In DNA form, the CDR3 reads TGCGCCAGCAGCTTGGGTCTCTTAGCGGGTCAATACAATGAGCAGTTCTTC.

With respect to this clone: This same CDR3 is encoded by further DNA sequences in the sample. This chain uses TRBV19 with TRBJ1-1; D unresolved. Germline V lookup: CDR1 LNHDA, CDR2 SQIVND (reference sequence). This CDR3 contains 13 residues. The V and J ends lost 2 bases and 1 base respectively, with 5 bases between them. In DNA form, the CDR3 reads TGTGCCAGTAGTATACGGAGGAACACTGAAGCTTTCTTT. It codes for CASSIRRNTEAFF.

CDR3 bases: TGTGCCAGCAGCTTAGGATCCGGGACCGGGGGCAATGAGCAGTTCTTC. This encodes CASSLGSGTGGNEQFF. The chain combines TRBV7-2 with TRBJ2-1, with D possibly being TRBD2 (6 bases). Trimming stripped 1 base from V and 6 bases from J, with 16 bases between. CDR3 length equals 16 residues. The germline V gene encodes CDR1 SGHTA and CDR2 FQGNSA.

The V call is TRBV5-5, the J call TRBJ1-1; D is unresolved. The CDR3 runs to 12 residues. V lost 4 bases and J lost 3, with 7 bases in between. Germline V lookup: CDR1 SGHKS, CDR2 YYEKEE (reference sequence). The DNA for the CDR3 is TGTGCCAGCAGCCCTCTTGACACTGAAGCTTTCTTT. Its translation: CASSPLDTEAFF.

CDR3 sequence: CASSSVGGLVSGANVLTF. CDR3 sequence (DNA): TGTGCCAGCAGCTCGGTGGGAGGCCTGGTGTCTGGGGCCAACGTCCTGACTTTC. The chain has TRBV7-3 and TRBJ2-6, with TRBD2 as a possible D gene (6 bases). The CDR3 is made up of 18 amino acids. Germline lookup yields CDR1 SGHTA and CDR2 FQGTGA. Trimming took off 4 bases at V and 1 base at J, with 17 bases between the two ends.

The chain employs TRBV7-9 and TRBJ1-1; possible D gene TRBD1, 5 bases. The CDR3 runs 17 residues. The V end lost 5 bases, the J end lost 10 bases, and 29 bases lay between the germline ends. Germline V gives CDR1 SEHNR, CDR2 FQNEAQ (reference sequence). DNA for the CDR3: TGTGCCAGCAGCGCCATTCCGATTGGGGGACTGAAACAAGGAGCTTTCTTT. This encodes CASSAIPIGGLKQGAFF. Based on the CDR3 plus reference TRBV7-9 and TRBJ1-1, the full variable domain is DTGVSQNPRHKITKRGQNVTFRCDPISEHNRLYWYRQTLGQGPEFLTYFQNEAQLEKSRLLSDRFSAERPKGSFSTLEIQRTEQGDSAMYLCASSAIPIGGLKQGAFFGQGTRLTVV.

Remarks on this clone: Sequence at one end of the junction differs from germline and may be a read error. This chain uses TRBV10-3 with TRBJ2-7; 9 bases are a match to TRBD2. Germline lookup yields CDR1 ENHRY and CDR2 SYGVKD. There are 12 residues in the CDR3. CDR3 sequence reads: CAISGLAGDYIF. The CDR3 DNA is TGTGCCATCAGTGGATTAGCGGGGGATTATATCTTC.

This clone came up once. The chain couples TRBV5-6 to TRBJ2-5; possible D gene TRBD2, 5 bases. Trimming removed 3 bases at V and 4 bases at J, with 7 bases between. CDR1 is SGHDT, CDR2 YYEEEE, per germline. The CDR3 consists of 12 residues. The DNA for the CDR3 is TGTGCCAGCAGCTGGACTGGAGAGACCCAGTACTTC. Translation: CASSWTGETQYF.

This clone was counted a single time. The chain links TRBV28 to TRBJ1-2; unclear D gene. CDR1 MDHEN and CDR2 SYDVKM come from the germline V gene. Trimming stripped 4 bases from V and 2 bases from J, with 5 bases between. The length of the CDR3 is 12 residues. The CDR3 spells CASSYQNYGYTF. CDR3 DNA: TGTGCCAGCAGTTATCAGAACTATGGCTACACCTTC.

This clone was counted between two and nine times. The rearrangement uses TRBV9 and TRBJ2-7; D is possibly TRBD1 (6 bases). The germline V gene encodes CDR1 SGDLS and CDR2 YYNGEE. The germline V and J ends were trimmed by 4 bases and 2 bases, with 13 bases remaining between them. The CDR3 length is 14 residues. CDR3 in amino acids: CASSPTGTTYEQYF. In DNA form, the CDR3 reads TGTGCCAGCAGCCCTACAGGGACCACCTACGAGCAGTACTTC.

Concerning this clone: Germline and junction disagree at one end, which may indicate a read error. The DNA of the CDR3 is TGTGCCAGCAGCCTAGACTTGCTCGCGAACGAGCAGTACTTC. It translates to CASSLDLLANEQYF. The rearrangement joins TRBV11-2 to TRBJ2-7; D unclear. The CDR3 has 14 amino acids. Germline CDR1 reads SGHAT; CDR2 reads FQNNGV.

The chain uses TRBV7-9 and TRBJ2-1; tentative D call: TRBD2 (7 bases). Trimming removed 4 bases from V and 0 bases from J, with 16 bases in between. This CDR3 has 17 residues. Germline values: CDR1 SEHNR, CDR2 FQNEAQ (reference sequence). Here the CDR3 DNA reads TGTGCCAGCAGCTGGGCAGGAGGGGGGGGCTCCTACAATGAGCAGTTCTTC. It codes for CASSWAGGGGSYNEQFF.

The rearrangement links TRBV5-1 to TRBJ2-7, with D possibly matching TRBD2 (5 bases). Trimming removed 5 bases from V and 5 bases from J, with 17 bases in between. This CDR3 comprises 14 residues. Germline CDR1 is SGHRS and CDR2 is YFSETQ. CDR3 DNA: TGCGCCAGCAGGGACGGCGGGCTTGAGGACGAGCAGTACTTC. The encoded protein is CASRDGGLEDEQYF.

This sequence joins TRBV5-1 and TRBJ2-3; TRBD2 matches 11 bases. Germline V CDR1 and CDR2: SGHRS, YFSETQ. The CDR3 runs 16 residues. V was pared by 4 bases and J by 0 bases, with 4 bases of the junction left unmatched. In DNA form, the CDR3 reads TGCGCCAGCAGCCCGGGACTAGCGGCGAGCACAGATACGCAGTATTTT. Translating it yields CASSPGLAASTDTQYF.

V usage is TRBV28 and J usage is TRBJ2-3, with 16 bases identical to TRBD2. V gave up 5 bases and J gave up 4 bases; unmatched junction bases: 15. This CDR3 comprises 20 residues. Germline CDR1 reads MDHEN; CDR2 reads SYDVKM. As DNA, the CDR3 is TGTGCCAGCAGTAGGGGGACTAGCGGGGGGGCAGGGAGTGAGGCAGATACGCAGTATTTT. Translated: CASSRGTSGGAGSEADTQYF.

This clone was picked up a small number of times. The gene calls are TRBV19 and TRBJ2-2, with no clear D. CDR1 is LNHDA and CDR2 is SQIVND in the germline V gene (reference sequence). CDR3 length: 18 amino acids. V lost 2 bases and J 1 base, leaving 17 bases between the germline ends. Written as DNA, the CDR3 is TGTGCCAGTAGTATACCTCAGACTGGCCGTGTGAACACCGGGGAGCTGTTTTTT. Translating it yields CASSIPQTGRVNTGELFF.